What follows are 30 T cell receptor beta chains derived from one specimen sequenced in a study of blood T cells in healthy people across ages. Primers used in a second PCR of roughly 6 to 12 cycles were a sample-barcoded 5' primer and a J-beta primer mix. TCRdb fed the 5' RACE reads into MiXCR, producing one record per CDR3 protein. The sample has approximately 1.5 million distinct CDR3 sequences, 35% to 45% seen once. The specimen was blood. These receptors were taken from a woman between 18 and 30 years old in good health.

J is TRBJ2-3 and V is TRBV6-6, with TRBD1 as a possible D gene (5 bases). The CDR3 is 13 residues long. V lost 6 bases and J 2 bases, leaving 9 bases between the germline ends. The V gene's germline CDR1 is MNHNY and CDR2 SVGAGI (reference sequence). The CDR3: CASRGPLTDTQYF. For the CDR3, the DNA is TGTGCCAGCAGGGGGCCGCTCACAGATACGCAGTATTTT.

CDR3 region: CASRRGPSGNTIYF. CDR3 sequence (DNA): TGTGCCAGCAGGCGGGGACCGTCTGGAAACACCATATATTTT. The rearrangement joins TRBV9 to TRBJ1-3; D might be TRBD1 (5 bases). The CDR3 contains 14 residues. Trimming removed 5 bases at V and 1 base at J, with 10 bases between. Germline CDR1 reads SGDLS; CDR2 reads YYNGEE.

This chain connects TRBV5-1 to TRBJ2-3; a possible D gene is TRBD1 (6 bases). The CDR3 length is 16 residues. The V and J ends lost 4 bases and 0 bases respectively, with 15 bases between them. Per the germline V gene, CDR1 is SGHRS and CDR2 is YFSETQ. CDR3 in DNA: TGCGCCAGCAGCAACTTAAGACAGGTCAGCACAGATACGCAGTATTTT. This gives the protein CASSNLRQVSTDTQYF.

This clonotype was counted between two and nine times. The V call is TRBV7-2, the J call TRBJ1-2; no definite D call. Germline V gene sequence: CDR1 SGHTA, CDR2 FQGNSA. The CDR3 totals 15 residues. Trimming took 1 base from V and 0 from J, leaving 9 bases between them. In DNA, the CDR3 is TGTGCCAGCAGCTTAGAGGTTACCGCTAACTATGGCTACACCTTC. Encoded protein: CASSLEVTANYGYTF.

The CDR3 coding sequence is TGTGCCAGCAGTTTAAGACGGGGGGGAGAGGAGACCCAGTACTTC. Translating gives CASSLRRGGEETQYF. The V gene is TRBV27, the J gene TRBJ2-4; 8 nucleotides line up with TRBD2. The DNA end favors TRBJ2-5, so the J call may be wrong. Germline values: CDR1 MNHEY, CDR2 SMNVEV (reference sequence). The CDR3 is 15 amino acids.

The CDR3 sequence: CSAGDRVRETQYF. Here the CDR3 DNA reads TGCAGTGCTGGGGACAGGGTGAGAGAGACCCAGTACTTC. The chain is built from TRBV20-1 and TRBJ2-5, with 9 bases lining up with TRBD1. Unmatched junction bases numbered 5, after V lost 5 bases and J lost 4 bases. There are 13 residues in the CDR3. The germline gives CDR1 DFQATT, CDR2 SNEGSKA (reference sequence).

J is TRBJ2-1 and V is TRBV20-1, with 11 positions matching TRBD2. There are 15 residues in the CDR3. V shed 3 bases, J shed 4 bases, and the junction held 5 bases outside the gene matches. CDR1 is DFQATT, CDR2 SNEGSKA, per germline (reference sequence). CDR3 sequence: CSASRGLAEYNEQFF. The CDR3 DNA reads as TGCAGTGCTAGTAGGGGACTAGCGGAATACAATGAGCAGTTCTTC.

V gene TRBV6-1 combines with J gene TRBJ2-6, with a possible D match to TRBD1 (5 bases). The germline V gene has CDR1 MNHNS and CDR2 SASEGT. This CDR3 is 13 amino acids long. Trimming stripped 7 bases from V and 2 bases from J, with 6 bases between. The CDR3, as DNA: TGTGCCAGCATCAGGGCTGGGGCCAACGTCCTGACTTTC. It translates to CASIRAGANVLTF.

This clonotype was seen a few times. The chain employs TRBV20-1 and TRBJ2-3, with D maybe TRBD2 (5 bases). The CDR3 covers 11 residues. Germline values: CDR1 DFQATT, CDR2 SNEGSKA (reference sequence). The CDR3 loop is CSRTSTDTQYF. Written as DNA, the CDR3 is TGCAGCAGGACTAGCACAGATACGCAGTATTTT.

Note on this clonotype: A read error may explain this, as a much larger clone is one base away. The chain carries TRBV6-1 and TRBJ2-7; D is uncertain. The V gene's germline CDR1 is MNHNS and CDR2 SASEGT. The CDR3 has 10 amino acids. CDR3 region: CASSAYVQYF. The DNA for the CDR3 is TGTGCCAGCAGTGCCTACGTGCAGTACTTC.

CDR3 amino acids: CASRRVGGHNSGNTIYF. DNA of the CDR3: TGTGCCAGCAGGAGGGTTGGGGGGCACAACTCTGGAAACACCATATATTTT. The chain recombines TRBV3-1 with TRBJ1-3; maybe TRBD1 (6 bases). V was clipped by 6 bases and J by 0 bases, with 18 bases between them. The CDR3 totals 17 residues. From germline, CDR1 is LGHDT and CDR2 YNNKEL (reference sequence).

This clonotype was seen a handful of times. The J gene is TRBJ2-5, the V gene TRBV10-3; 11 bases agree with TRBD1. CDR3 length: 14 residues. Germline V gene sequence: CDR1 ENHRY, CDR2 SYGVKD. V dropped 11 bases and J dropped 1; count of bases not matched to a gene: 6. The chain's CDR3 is CAVGQGAVQETQYF. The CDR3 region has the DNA TGTGCCGTAGGACAGGGGGCAGTCCAAGAGACCCAGTACTTC.

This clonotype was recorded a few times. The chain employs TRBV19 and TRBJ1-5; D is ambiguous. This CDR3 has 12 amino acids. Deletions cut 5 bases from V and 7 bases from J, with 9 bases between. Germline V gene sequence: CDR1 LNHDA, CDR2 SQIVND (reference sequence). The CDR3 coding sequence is TGTGCCAGTAGTTGGGAGCTACAGCCCCAGCATTTT. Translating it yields CASSWELQPQHF.

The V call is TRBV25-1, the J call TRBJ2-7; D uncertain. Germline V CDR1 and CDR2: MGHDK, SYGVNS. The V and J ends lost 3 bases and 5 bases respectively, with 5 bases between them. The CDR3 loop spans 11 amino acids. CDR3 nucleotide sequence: TGTGCCAGCAGTGATGGTAACGAGCAGTACTTC. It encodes CASSDGNEQYF.

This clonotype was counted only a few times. The DNA for the CDR3 is TGTGCCAGCAGTTTAATAGGGTTGAAGAGAAATCAGCCCCAGCATTTT. The encoded protein is CASSLIGLKRNQPQHF. The V gene is TRBV27, the J gene TRBJ1-5, with D hard to call. Between the trimmed V and J ends, which lost 2 bases and 4 bases, there was a span of 15 bases. The CDR3 is made up of 16 amino acids. Germline CDR1 is MNHEY and CDR2 is SMNVEV (reference sequence).

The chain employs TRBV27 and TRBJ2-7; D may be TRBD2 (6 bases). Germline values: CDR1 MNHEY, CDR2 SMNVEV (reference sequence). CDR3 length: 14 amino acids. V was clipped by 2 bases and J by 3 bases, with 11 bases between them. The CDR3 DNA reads TGTGCCAGCAGTTTAGACCGGGACTTCTACGAGCAGTACTTC. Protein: CASSLDRDFYEQYF.

CDR3 residues: CSASPSGRAGVYNEQFF. DNA for the CDR3: TGCAGTGCTAGTCCTAGCGGGAGGGCCGGGGTCTACAATGAGCAGTTCTTC. The rearrangement uses TRBV20-1 and TRBJ2-1, with 12 bases aligning to TRBD2. The ends lost 3 bases at V and 3 bases at J; junction bases unmatched: 9. The CDR3 has 17 residues. Germline lookup yields CDR1 DFQATT and CDR2 SNEGSKA (reference sequence).

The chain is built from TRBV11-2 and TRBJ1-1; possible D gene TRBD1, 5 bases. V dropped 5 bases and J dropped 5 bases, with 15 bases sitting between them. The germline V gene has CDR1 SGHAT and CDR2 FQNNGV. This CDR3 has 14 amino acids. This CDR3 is CASSRDWGDTEAFF. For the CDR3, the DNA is TGTGCCAGCAGCCGCGATTGGGGGGATACTGAAGCTTTCTTT.

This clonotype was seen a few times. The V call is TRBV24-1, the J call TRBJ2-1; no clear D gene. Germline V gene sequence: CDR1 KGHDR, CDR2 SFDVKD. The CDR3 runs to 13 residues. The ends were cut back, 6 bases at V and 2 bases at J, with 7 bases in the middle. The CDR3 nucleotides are TGTGCCACCAGTAGTTCCCCCTACAATGAGCAGTTCTTC. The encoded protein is CATSSSPYNEQFF.

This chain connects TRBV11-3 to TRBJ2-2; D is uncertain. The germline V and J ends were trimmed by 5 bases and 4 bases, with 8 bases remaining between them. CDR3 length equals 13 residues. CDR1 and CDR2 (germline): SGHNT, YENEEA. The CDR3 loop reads CASSQMPTGELFF. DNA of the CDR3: TGTGCCAGCAGCCAGATGCCCACCGGGGAGCTGTTTTTT.

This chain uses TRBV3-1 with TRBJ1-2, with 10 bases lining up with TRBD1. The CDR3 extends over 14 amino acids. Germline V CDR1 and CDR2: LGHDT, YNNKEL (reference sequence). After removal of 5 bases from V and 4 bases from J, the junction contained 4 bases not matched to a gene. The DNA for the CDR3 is TGTGCCAGCAGCATTTGGGACAGGGGCTATGGCTACACCTTC. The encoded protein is CASSIWDRGYGYTF.

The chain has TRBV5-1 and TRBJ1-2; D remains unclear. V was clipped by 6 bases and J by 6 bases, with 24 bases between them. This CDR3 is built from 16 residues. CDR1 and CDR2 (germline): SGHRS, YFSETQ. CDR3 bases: TGCGCCAGCAACTTTTTGGGCCCGTCCCATCAGGATGGCTACACCTTC. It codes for CASNFLGPSHQDGYTF.

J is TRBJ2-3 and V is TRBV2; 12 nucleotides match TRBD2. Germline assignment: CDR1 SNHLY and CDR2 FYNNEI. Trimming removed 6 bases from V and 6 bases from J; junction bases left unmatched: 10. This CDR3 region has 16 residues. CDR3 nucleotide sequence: TGTGCCAGCAGACGACTAGCGGGAGTAGGAGCGGATACGCAGTATTTT. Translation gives CASRRLAGVGADTQYF.

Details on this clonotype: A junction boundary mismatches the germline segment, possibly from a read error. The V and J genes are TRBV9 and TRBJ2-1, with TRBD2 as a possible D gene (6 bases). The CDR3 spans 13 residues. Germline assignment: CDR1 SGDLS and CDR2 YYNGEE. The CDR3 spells CAGSTGRRDEQFF. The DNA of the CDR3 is TGTGCCGGCAGTACCGGCCGGAGGGATGAGCAGTTCTTC. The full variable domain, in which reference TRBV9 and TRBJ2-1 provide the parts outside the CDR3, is DSGVTQTPKHLITATGQRVTLRCSPRSGDLSVYWYQQSLDQGLQFLIQYYNGEERAKGNILERFSAQQFPDLHSELNLSSLELGDSALYFCAGSTGRRDEQFFGPGTRLTVL.

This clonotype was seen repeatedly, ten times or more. The CDR3 DNA follows: TGTGCCAGCAGTCAAAGACAGGGCAGCACAGATACGCAGTATTTT. This gives the protein CASSQRQGSTDTQYF. The V and J genes are TRBV27 and TRBJ2-3; TRBD1 matches 7 bases. Unmatched junction bases numbered 5, after V lost 5 bases and J lost 0 bases. The CDR3 consists of 15 residues. The V gene's germline CDR1 is MNHEY and CDR2 SMNVEV (reference sequence).

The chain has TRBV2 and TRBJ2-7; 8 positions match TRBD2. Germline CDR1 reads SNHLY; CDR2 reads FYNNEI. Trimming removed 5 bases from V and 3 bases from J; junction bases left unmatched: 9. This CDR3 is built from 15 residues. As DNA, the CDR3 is TGTGCCAGCAGTCTTCCGGGACTAGAGATCTACGAGCAGTACTTC. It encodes CASSLPGLEIYEQYF.

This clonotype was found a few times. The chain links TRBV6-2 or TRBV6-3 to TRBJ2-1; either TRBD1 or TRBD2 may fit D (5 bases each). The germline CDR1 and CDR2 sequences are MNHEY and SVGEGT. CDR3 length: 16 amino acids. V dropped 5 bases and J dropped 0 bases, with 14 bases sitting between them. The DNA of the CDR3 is TGTGCCAGCAGTCCCCGGGGCCTTAGCTCCTACAATGAGCAGTTCTTC. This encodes CASSPRGLSSYNEQFF.

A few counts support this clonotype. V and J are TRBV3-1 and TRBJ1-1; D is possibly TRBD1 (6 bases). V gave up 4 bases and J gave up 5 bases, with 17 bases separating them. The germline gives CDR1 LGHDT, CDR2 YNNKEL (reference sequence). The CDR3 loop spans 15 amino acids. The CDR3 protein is CASSRIPQGRTEAFF. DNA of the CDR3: TGTGCCAGCAGCCGGATCCCACAGGGTAGAACTGAAGCTTTCTTT.

The CDR3 sequence: CSVGQENTEAFF. The DNA of the CDR3 is TGCAGCGTCGGACAGGAGAACACTGAAGCTTTCTTT. The rearrangement joins TRBV29-1 to TRBJ1-1, with 7 bases lining up with TRBD1. This CDR3 region has 12 residues. The germline V gene encodes CDR1 SQVTM and CDR2 ANQGSEA. The trim removed 6 bases at V and 1 base at J, leaving 2 bases unmatched.

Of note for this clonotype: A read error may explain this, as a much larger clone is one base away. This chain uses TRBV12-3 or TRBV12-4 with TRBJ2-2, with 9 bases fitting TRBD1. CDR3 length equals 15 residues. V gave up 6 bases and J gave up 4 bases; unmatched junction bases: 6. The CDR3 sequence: CASSPGQGSTGELFF. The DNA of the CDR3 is TGTGCCAGCAGCCCCGGACAGGGGAGCACCGGGGAGCTGTTTTTT.